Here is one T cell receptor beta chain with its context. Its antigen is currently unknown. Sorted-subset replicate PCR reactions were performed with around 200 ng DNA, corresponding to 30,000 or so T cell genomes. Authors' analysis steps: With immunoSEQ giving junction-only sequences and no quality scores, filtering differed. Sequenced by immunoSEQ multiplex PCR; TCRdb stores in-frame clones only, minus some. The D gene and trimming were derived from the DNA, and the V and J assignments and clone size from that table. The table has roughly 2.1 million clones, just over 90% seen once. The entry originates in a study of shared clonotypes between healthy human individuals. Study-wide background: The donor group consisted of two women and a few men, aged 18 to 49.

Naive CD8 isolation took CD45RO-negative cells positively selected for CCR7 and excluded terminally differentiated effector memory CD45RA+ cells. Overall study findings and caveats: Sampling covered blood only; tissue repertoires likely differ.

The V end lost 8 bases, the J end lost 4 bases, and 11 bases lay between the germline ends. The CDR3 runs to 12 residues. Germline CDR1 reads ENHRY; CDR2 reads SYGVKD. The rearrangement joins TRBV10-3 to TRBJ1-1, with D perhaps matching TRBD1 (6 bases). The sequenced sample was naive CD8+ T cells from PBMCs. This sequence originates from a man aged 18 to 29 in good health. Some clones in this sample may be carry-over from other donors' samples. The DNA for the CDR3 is TGTGCCATCGGGGGGGGGCTCACTGAAGCTTTCTTT. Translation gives CAIGGGLTEAFF.